The clone carrying this TCR beta chain was detected many times. The CDR3 has 13 amino acids. V lost 0 bases to trimming and J lost 2 bases, with 7 bases between them. Per germline, CDR1 SQVTM and CDR2 ANQGSEA. The data belong to a study of CD8 T cells in ankylosing spondylitis. TCRdb itself ran the 5' RACE reads through MiXCR, one entry per CDR3 protein. The sample has 300,000 to 350,000 distinct CDR3 sequences, about 15% seen once. The sequence was collected from a male donor with ankylosing spondylitis or in good health (not recorded which). Sequencing was done on a sample of blood, either unsorted or a sorted T cell fraction (not recorded which). The rearrangement uses TRBV29-1 and TRBJ1-1, with D possibly matching TRBD1 (6 bases). The CDR3 protein is CSVEEGGNTEAFF. The CDR3 coding sequence is TGCAGCGTTGAAGAAGGGGGTAACACTGAAGCTTTCTTT. The full variable domain, rest sourced from reference TRBV29-1 and TRBJ1-1, is SAVISQKPSRDICQRGTSLTIQCQVDSQVTMMFWYRQQPGQSLTLIATANQGSEATYESGFVIDKFPISRPNLTFSTLTVSNMSPEDSSIYLCSVEEGGNTEAFFGQGTRLTVV.